These 9 T cell receptor beta chains share one sample of origin, sequenced in a study of blood T cell repertoires in COVID-19 (dated by TCRdb to the early 2020s). Libraries came from the immunoSEQ multiplex PCR assay. As stored in TCRdb, this immuneACCESS dataset retains in-frame rearrangements with V and J assigned. A fraction of the clones does not appear; measured against another copy, unresolved V genes explain less than half of the discrepancy, and the remainder lacks a known reason. In all, the sample holds about 130,000 clones, and around 83% of those were seen once. The ten largest clonotypes hold over 15% of the sample. The sequenced sample consisted of PBMCs or T cells enriched from blood (not recorded which). Receptors originate from a man younger than 45 who had recovered from COVID-19.

The rearrangement joins TRBV7-2 to TRBJ2-7, with 10 bases lining up with TRBD1. V gave up 5 bases and J gave up 0 bases; unmatched junction bases: 7. This CDR3 has 16 amino acids. Germline CDR1 is SGHTA and CDR2 is FQGNSA. The CDR3 DNA sequence: TGTGCCAGCAGCGGGTGGGACAGGGGCGTCTCCTACGAGCAGTACTTC. It is translated as CASSGWDRGVSYEQYF.

This clone was detected only a few times. The genes are TRBV7-9 and TRBJ1-6; D may be TRBD1 (6 bases). Germline V gene data show CDR1 as SEHNR and CDR2 as FQNEAQ (reference sequence). V gave up 5 bases and J gave up 4 bases, with 15 bases separating them. The CDR3 is made up of 16 amino acids. CDR3 region: CASSGGGGAYNSPLHF. The CDR3 bases are TGTGCCAGCAGCGGCGGCGGGGGCGCTTATAATTCACCCCTCCACTTT.

The chain couples TRBV7-8 to TRBJ1-5; D remains ambiguous. CDR3 length: 14 amino acids. Trimming cost V 0 bases and J 5 bases, with 8 bases left between them. Germline CDR1 and CDR2: SGHVS and FQNEAQ. CDR3 sequence: CASSLAARYQPQHF. In nucleotides, the CDR3 is TGTGCCAGCAGCTTAGCGGCACGCTATCAGCCCCAGCATTTT.

This chain uses TRBV19 with TRBJ1-2; D might be TRBD1 (5 bases). There are 13 residues in the CDR3. Trimming stripped 3 bases from V and 6 bases from J, with 11 bases between. Looked up from germline, CDR1 is LNHDA and CDR2 is SQIVND (reference sequence). In DNA, the CDR3 is TGTGCCAGTAGTATTGCAGGGAAGGATGGCTACACCTTC. The encoded protein is CASSIAGKDGYTF. Complete variable domain (other parts from reference TRBV19 and TRBJ1-2): DGGITQSPKYLFRKEGQNVTLSCEQNLNHDAMYWYRQDPGQGLRLIYYSQIVNDFQKGDIAEGYSVSREKKESFPLTVTSAQKNPTAFYLCASSIAGKDGYTFGSGTRLTVV.

The rearrangement uses TRBV18 and TRBJ2-5; D is unclear. Looked up from germline, CDR1 is KGHSH and CDR2 is LQKENI. The V end was cut by 1 base, the J end by 2 bases, with 11 bases between. The CDR3 spans 15 residues. CDR3 DNA: TGTGCCAGCTCACCACGAATGGGCCCTCAAGAGACCCAGTACTTC. Encoded protein: CASSPRMGPQETQYF.

V is TRBV11-2 and J is TRBJ2-5, with 8 bases matching TRBD2. This CDR3 contains 17 residues. V dropped 5 bases and J dropped 2; count of bases not matched to a gene: 13. Germline V gene data show CDR1 as SGHAT and CDR2 as FQNNGV. CDR3 bases: TGTGCCAGCAGCGGGATCGGACTAGCAGCAGAACAAGAGACCCAGTACTTC. It is translated as CASSGIGLAAEQETQYF.

The chain uses TRBV6-5 and TRBJ1-1; no reliable D call. V was clipped by 6 bases and J by 5 bases, with 16 bases between them. This CDR3 region has 14 residues. From germline, CDR1 is MNHEY and CDR2 SVGAGI. The CDR3 sequence is CASSFSTAATEAFF. The CDR3 region has the DNA TGTGCCAGCAGCTTTTCGACTGCCGCGACTGAAGCTTTCTTT.

The chain has TRBV9 and TRBJ2-3; the match to TRBD1 covers 10 bases. The germline V gene has CDR1 SGDLS and CDR2 YYNGEE. Trimming removed 6 bases from V and 3 bases from J; junction bases left unmatched: 7. This CDR3 spans 15 amino acids. CDR3 region: CASTKGTGVTDTQYF. The DNA for the CDR3 is TGTGCCAGCACGAAAGGGACAGGGGTTACAGATACGCAGTATTTT.

The V gene is TRBV20-1, the J gene TRBJ1-1, with D uncertain. CDR1 is DFQATT, CDR2 SNEGSKA, per germline (reference sequence). CDR3 length: 11 amino acids. V was trimmed by 6 bases and J by 3 bases, leaving 8 bases between them. The DNA of the CDR3 is TGCAGTGCGTACTTAGACACTGAAGCTTTCTTT. Translation: CSAYLDTEAFF.